This is a list of T cell receptor beta chains from one sample in a study of cytomegalovirus exposure and HLA in healthy donors. Clones were read by immunoSEQ multiplex PCR, and TCRdb kept only the in-frame ones, dropping some. Found here are about 160,000 clones, 79% of them singletons; the top ten hold roughly 2%. Sequenced input: PBMCs. The receptor set was obtained from a middle-aged man in good health and CMV-seronegative. Both conserved end residues are part of each CDR3. The D gene is left open where the match is weak. Expanded clones are given a class, and other clones once, few, many or no size at all.

abundance: .
d_gene: .
v_gene: TRBV27
len: 13
j_gene: TRBJ1-5
CDR3nt: TGTGCCAGCAGTTTCGGGGGAGTGCAGCCCCAGCATTTT
CDR3aa: CASSFGGVQPQHF

abundance: .
d_gene: TRBD1
v_gene: TRBV5-1
len: 14
j_gene: TRBJ1-1
CDR3nt: TGCGCCAGCAGCAATTCAGGGGGGAACACTGAAGCTTTCTTT
CDR3aa: CASSNSGGNTEAFF

abundance: .
d_gene: .
v_gene: TRBV5-1
len: 16
j_gene: TRBJ2-2
CDR3nt: TGCGCCAGCAGCTCCCTAGGGGGTTCGAACACCGGGGAGCTGTTTTTT
CDR3aa: CASSSLGGSNTGELFF

abundance: .
d_gene: .
v_gene: TRBV28
len: 14
j_gene: TRBJ1-2
CDR3nt: TGTGCCAGCAGTTTTGTGGGGGGAAAGAATGGCTACACCTTC
CDR3aa: CASSFVGGKNGYTF

abundance: .
d_gene: .
v_gene: TRBV4-2
len: 15
j_gene: TRBJ2-7
CDR3nt: TGTGCCAGCAGCCTATTTAGAGGGAGGACGAACGAGCAGTACTTC
CDR3aa: CASSLFRGRTNEQYF

abundance: .
d_gene: .
v_gene: TRBV19
len: 14
j_gene: TRBJ2-7
CDR3nt: TGTGCCAGTAGTATGGGTCAGGGAGGACGCGAGCAGTACTTC
CDR3aa: CASSMGQGGREQYF

abundance: .
d_gene: TRBD2
v_gene: TRBV19
len: 15
j_gene: TRBJ2-5
CDR3nt: TGTGCCAGTAGTATTTGGCGGGAGGGAGGGGAGACCCAGTACTTC
CDR3aa: CASSIWREGGETQYF

abundance: .
d_gene: .
v_gene: TRBV7-7
len: 15
j_gene: TRBJ2-3
CDR3nt: TGTGCTAGCAGCTTAGAGGGCAGGGTCACAGATACGCAGTATTTT
CDR3aa: CASSLEGRVTDTQYF

abundance: .
d_gene: TRBD2
v_gene: TRBV9
len: 13
j_gene: TRBJ2-7
CDR3nt: TGTGCCAGCAGCGGGCGGGAGTACTACGAGCAGTACTTC
CDR3aa: CASSGREYYEQYF

abundance: .
d_gene: .
v_gene: TRBV19
len: 13
j_gene: TRBJ2-2
CDR3nt: TGTGCCAGTAGTATCTGGCAGGCCGGGGAGCTGTTTTTT
CDR3aa: CASSIWQAGELFF

abundance: few
d_gene: .
v_gene: TRBV7-9
len: 12
j_gene: TRBJ1-1
CDR3nt: TGTGCCAGCAGCCGCGGCCTGGCTGAAGCTTTCTTT
CDR3aa: CASSRGLAEAFF

abundance: .
d_gene: TRBD2
v_gene: TRBV11-3
len: 18
j_gene: TRBJ2-5
CDR3nt: TGTGCCAGCAGCCCTGGGGCGGAGACTCTAGCGGGACAAGAGACCCAGTACTTC
CDR3aa: CASSPGAETLAGQETQYF

abundance: .
d_gene: TRBD2
v_gene: TRBV2
len: 17
j_gene: TRBJ2-3
CDR3nt: TGTGCCAGCAGTTGGGAGACTAGCGGGAGGGCCACAGATACGCAGTATTTT
CDR3aa: CASSWETSGRATDTQYF

abundance: few
d_gene: TRBD2
v_gene: TRBV9
len: 16
j_gene: TRBJ2-7
CDR3nt: TGTGCCAGCAGCGTAGGGTTAGCGGGGGAATACTACGAGCAGTACTTC
CDR3aa: CASSVGLAGEYYEQYF

abundance: .
d_gene: TRBD1
v_gene: TRBV27
len: 18
j_gene: TRBJ1-6
CDR3nt: TGTGCCAGCAGCCCCGTATTCGGGACAGGGGGCAGCAATTCACCCCTCCACTTT
CDR3aa: CASSPVFGTGGSNSPLHF

abundance: .
d_gene: TRBD2
v_gene: TRBV5-1
len: 15
j_gene: TRBJ2-6
CDR3nt: TGCGCCAGCAGCGCTAGCGGGACTGGGGCCAACGTCCTGACTTTC
CDR3aa: CASSASGTGANVLTF

abundance: few
d_gene: .
v_gene: TRBV19
len: 14
j_gene: TRBJ1-5
CDR3nt: TGTGCCAGTAGTTACAGGGATTCTAATCAGCCCCAGCATTTT
CDR3aa: CASSYRDSNQPQHF